These T cell receptor beta chains were read from a single sample in a study of T cell responses to AZD1222 COVID-19 vaccine. Clones were read by immunoSEQ multiplex PCR, and TCRdb kept only the in-frame ones, dropping some. Of 150,000 to 200,000 clones detected, approximately 94% appear once; the ten largest clones hold about 4%. The specimen comprised peripheral blood, sampled 28 days after the second dose of the MenACWY control vaccine. The source is an adult who received the MenACWY meningococcal vaccine as a control. CDR3s include the opening cysteine and the closing phenylalanine or tryptophan. The D gene is left open where the match is weak.

D gene: TRBD1
V gene: TRBV2
J gene: TRBJ1-5
CDR3 length: 16
CDR3 protein: CASSDQGVYSNQPQHF

D gene: TRBD1
V gene: TRBV4-3
J gene: TRBJ1-1
CDR3 length: 15
CDR3 protein: CASSQEVNRGFEAFF

D gene: -
V gene: TRBV7-3
J gene: TRBJ2-5
CDR3 length: 14
CDR3 protein: CASSLGLGTETQYF

D gene: TRBD1
V gene: TRBV18
J gene: TRBJ1-1
CDR3 length: 14
CDR3 protein: CASSLGTGWDEAFF

D gene: TRBD2
V gene: TRBV24-1
J gene: TRBJ2-2
CDR3 length: 17
CDR3 protein: CATSDFAGTSMRGELFF

D gene: -
V gene: TRBV9
J gene: TRBJ2-1
CDR3 length: 14
CDR3 protein: CASSGGGPYNEQFF

D gene: -
V gene: TRBV19
J gene: TRBJ2-6
CDR3 length: 15
CDR3 protein: CASSILRAGANVLTF

D gene: TRBD1
V gene: TRBV5-6
J gene: TRBJ1-5
CDR3 length: 14
CDR3 protein: CASSLGQGAQPQHF

D gene: -
V gene: TRBV9
J gene: TRBJ1-1
CDR3 length: 13
CDR3 protein: CASSVAQGHEAFF

D gene: -
V gene: TRBV3-1/TRBV3-2
J gene: TRBJ2-2
CDR3 length: 12
CDR3 protein: CASSPNSGELFF

D gene: -
V gene: TRBV19
J gene: TRBJ2-3
CDR3 length: 15
CDR3 protein: CASYGGGASTDTQYF

D gene: TRBD1
V gene: TRBV5-1
J gene: TRBJ1-3
CDR3 length: 16
CDR3 protein: CASSGSYRGSGNTIYF

D gene: TRBD2
V gene: TRBV5-1
J gene: TRBJ2-7
CDR3 length: 15
CDR3 protein: CASSQLTSGSYEQYF

D gene: TRBD2
V gene: TRBV10-3
J gene: TRBJ2-7
CDR3 length: 15
CDR3 protein: CAISEPTSGNYEQYF

D gene: TRBD1
V gene: TRBV20-1
J gene: TRBJ1-1
CDR3 length: 11
CDR3 protein: CSAGPGGQAFF

D gene: -
V gene: TRBV6-2/TRBV6-3
J gene: TRBJ2-7
CDR3 length: 17
CDR3 protein: CASSLSPGRMATYEQYF

D gene: TRBD1
V gene: TRBV19
J gene: TRBJ1-5
CDR3 length: 17
CDR3 protein: CASNPGTGAPRDQPQHF

D gene: -
V gene: TRBV7-2
J gene: TRBJ1-1
CDR3 length: 16
CDR3 protein: CASSLVISLGNTEAFF

D gene: -
V gene: TRBV19
J gene: TRBJ1-2
CDR3 length: 14
CDR3 protein: CASSPARGSYGYTF

D gene: -
V gene: TRBV10-1
J gene: TRBJ2-2
CDR3 length: 11
CDR3 protein: CASTAPRGAVF

D gene: TRBD1
V gene: TRBV18
J gene: TRBJ2-7
CDR3 length: 17
CDR3 protein: CASSPQSTGQGRIEQYF

D gene: -
V gene: TRBV30
J gene: TRBJ2-1
CDR3 length: 12
CDR3 protein: CAWDLLDNEQFF

D gene: -
V gene: TRBV19
J gene: TRBJ2-3
CDR3 length: 18
CDR3 protein: CASSIEGLGRGGTDTQYF

D gene: TRBD2
V gene: TRBV5-1
J gene: TRBJ2-2
CDR3 length: 18
CDR3 protein: CASSWGTSGVTNTGELFF

D gene: -
V gene: TRBV5-1
J gene: TRBJ1-1
CDR3 length: 16
CDR3 protein: CASSFNRGTQTEEAFF

D gene: TRBD2
V gene: TRBV19
J gene: TRBJ2-6
CDR3 length: 19
CDR3 protein: CASSITTSGGAAGANVLTF

D gene: TRBD1
V gene: TRBV5-6
J gene: TRBJ2-5
CDR3 length: 16
CDR3 protein: CASSLAGTGGRETQYF

D gene: TRBD2
V gene: TRBV27
J gene: TRBJ2-1
CDR3 length: 12
CDR3 protein: CASSSPAGAQFF

D gene: TRBD1
V gene: TRBV29-1
J gene: TRBJ1-2
CDR3 length: 13
CDR3 protein: CSVRVTGILGYTF

D gene: TRBD1
V gene: TRBV5-1
J gene: TRBJ1-1
CDR3 length: 16
CDR3 protein: CASSVDRGSMNTEAFF

D gene: TRBD2
V gene: TRBV10-3
J gene: TRBJ2-7
CDR3 length: 17
CDR3 protein: CAIRGRAPGGISYEQYF

D gene: -
V gene: TRBV3-1/TRBV3-2
J gene: TRBJ1-3
CDR3 length: 15
CDR3 protein: CASSQGRQVGNTIYF

D gene: -
V gene: TRBV13
J gene: TRBJ1-4
CDR3 length: 14
CDR3 protein: CASSLGSSGEKLFF

D gene: -
V gene: TRBV12-3/TRBV12-4
J gene: TRBJ1-1
CDR3 length: 11
CDR3 protein: CASSFRTEAFF

D gene: -
V gene: TRBV6-4
J gene: TRBJ2-1
CDR3 length: 14
CDR3 protein: CASTPSGELAEQFF

D gene: -
V gene: TRBV5-1
J gene: TRBJ2-7
CDR3 length: 13
CDR3 protein: CASPRGLLYEQYF

D gene: TRBD1
V gene: TRBV6-5
J gene: TRBJ2-5
CDR3 length: 15
CDR3 protein: CASSPTGGAGETQYF

D gene: -
V gene: TRBV6-1
J gene: TRBJ1-2
CDR3 length: 13
CDR3 protein: CASSFDVSYGYTF

D gene: TRBD1
V gene: TRBV4-3
J gene: TRBJ2-1
CDR3 length: 18
CDR3 protein: CASSQDWYGTGAYNEQFF

D gene: -
V gene: TRBV5-1
J gene: TRBJ2-5
CDR3 length: 12
CDR3 protein: CASSLAEETQYF

D gene: TRBD2
V gene: TRBV7-9
J gene: TRBJ2-7
CDR3 length: 13
CDR3 protein: CASSLAGVYEQYF

D gene: -
V gene: TRBV11-3
J gene: TRBJ1-2
CDR3 length: 14
CDR3 protein: CASSLDRRAYGYTF

D gene: -
V gene: TRBV4-2
J gene: TRBJ2-3
CDR3 length: 18
CDR3 protein: CASSQAIEQKVHSDTQYF

D gene: TRBD2
V gene: TRBV5-4
J gene: TRBJ2-1
CDR3 length: 16
CDR3 protein: CASSLSAGLADNEQFF

D gene: -
V gene: TRBV28
J gene: TRBJ1-4
CDR3 length: 12
CDR3 protein: CASSLFGEKLFF

D gene: -
V gene: TRBV9
J gene: TRBJ2-1
CDR3 length: 16
CDR3 protein: CASSVAGGRGANEQFF

D gene: -
V gene: TRBV7-8
J gene: TRBJ1-6
CDR3 length: 11
CDR3 protein: CASTTDSPLHF

D gene: -
V gene: TRBV12-3/TRBV12-4
J gene: TRBJ2-5
CDR3 length: 13
CDR3 protein: CASSPPGIETQYF

D gene: TRBD1
V gene: TRBV5-4
J gene: TRBJ1-2
CDR3 length: 15
CDR3 protein: CASSQQGLEFGGYTF

D gene: -
V gene: TRBV29-1
J gene: TRBJ1-2
CDR3 length: 13
CDR3 protein: CSSSVGLDYGYTF

D gene: TRBD2
V gene: TRBV5-6
J gene: TRBJ2-3
CDR3 length: 15
CDR3 protein: CASSLEIAGGDTQYF

D gene: -
V gene: TRBV27
J gene: TRBJ2-7
CDR3 length: 15
CDR3 protein: CASSPGQLPSYEQYF

D gene: TRBD2
V gene: TRBV7-2
J gene: TRBJ2-1
CDR3 length: 15
CDR3 protein: CASSPREGLNNEQFF

D gene: -
V gene: TRBV5-4
J gene: TRBJ2-6
CDR3 length: 15
CDR3 protein: CAASRGGSGANVLTF

D gene: -
V gene: TRBV11-2
J gene: TRBJ1-5
CDR3 length: 14
CDR3 protein: CASSLVAGDQPQHF